What follows is one TCR beta chain and its context. TCRdb's table, derived via immunoSEQ multiplex PCR, lists solely in-frame clones and lacks some. The repertoire includes around 78,000 clones, around 86% of them detected once, and around 24% sits in the top ten. This sample is drawn from a study of T cell responses to AZD1222 COVID-19 vaccine. V lost 4 bases and J lost 6; bases outside the gene matches: 2. The length of the CDR3 is 13 residues. The sequence derives from an adult in good health. The source material was peripheral blood, sampled on day 0 of AZD1222 vaccination. This chain connects TRBV12-3 or TRBV12-4 to TRBJ2-1, with 8 bases identical to TRBD1. The chain's CDR3 is CASSWDRSNEQFF. The CDR3 region has the DNA TGTGCCAGCAGTTGGGACAGGTCCAATGAGCAGTTCTTC.